These 19 T cell receptor beta chains came from one sample sequenced in a study of shared clonotypes between healthy human individuals. Sequencing used immunoSEQ multiplex PCR; TCRdb keeps in-frame clones, though not all of them. The repertoire holds 2.3 million or so clones, with roughly 93% as singletons. Sequenced material: naive CD4+ T cells from PBMCs. The subset denotes: CD45RA+ positively selected. The receptor set was obtained from a man aged 18 to 29 in good health. Some clones in this sample may be carry-over from other donors' samples.

About this clone itself: The same CDR3 also results from other DNA sequences found in this sample. This chain connects TRBV28 to TRBJ1-2; D remains ambiguous. Germline lookup yields CDR1 MDHEN and CDR2 SYDVKM. The CDR3 spans 12 residues. With 4 bases removed from V and 5 bases from J, the gap between germline ends came to 8 bases. The DNA for the CDR3 is TGTGCCAGCAGTTACAGAGCTTATGGCTACACCTTC. Translated: CASSYRAYGYTF.

J is TRBJ2-5 and V is TRBV5-4; TRBD2 matches 11 bases. The CDR3 sequence is 17 residues long. Germline loops: CDR1 SGHNT, CDR2 YYREEE (reference sequence). V was pared by 4 bases and J by 2 bases, with 10 bases of the junction left unmatched. The CDR3 DNA reads TGTGCCAGCAGCCCCTTGGGGGGGACTAGCGGTCAAGAGACCCAGTACTTC. Amino acid sequence: CASSPLGGTSGQETQYF.

This chain links TRBV19 with TRBJ1-2, with TRBD1 matching over 11 bases. V dropped 6 bases and J dropped 7; count of bases not matched to a gene: 7. The CDR3 extends over 14 amino acids. Per germline, CDR1 LNHDA and CDR2 SQIVND (reference sequence). The CDR3 protein is CASRGGQGAPGYTF. The CDR3 bases are TGTGCCAGTAGGGGAGGACAGGGGGCGCCTGGCTACACCTTC.

DNA for the CDR3: TGTGCCAGCTCACCAAGGATCACAGATACGCAGTATTTT. Translation: CASSPRITDTQYF. The chain couples TRBV18 to TRBJ2-3; the D is unclear. Per germline, CDR1 KGHSH and CDR2 LQKENI. This CDR3 spans 13 amino acids. The V end was cut by 2 bases, the J end by 2 bases, with 5 bases between.

The chain employs TRBV27 and TRBJ2-1; 8 bases line up with TRBD2. There are 19 residues in the CDR3. Trimming cost V 6 bases and J 6 bases; bases outside gene matches: 22. CDR1 is MNHEY and CDR2 is SMNVEV in the germline V gene (reference sequence). The CDR3 region is CASSSLLRPGTRLVNEQFF. In DNA form, the CDR3 reads TGTGCCAGCAGCTCACTCTTACGTCCCGGGACTAGGTTAGTCAATGAGCAGTTCTTC.

The chain employs TRBV2 and TRBJ2-7; 10 bases are shared with TRBD1. CDR3 length: 15 amino acids. After removal of 3 bases from V and 3 bases from J, the junction contained 5 bases not matched to a gene. CDR1 SNHLY and CDR2 FYNNEI come from the germline V gene. The CDR3 sequence: CASSEGQGSFYEQYF. CDR3 DNA: TGTGCCAGCAGTGAGGGACAGGGGTCGTTCTACGAGCAGTACTTC.

This clone is a singleton in its sample. The rearrangement uses TRBV19 and TRBJ2-1; 10 positions match TRBD2. V was pared by 1 base and J by 3 bases, with 3 bases of the junction left unmatched. Germline V gene sequence: CDR1 LNHDA, CDR2 SQIVND (reference sequence). This CDR3 has 16 residues. Written as DNA, the CDR3 is TGTGCCAGTAGTATAGGACTAGCGGGTAGCTACAATGAGCAGTTCTTC. This codes for CASSIGLAGSYNEQFF.

The chain uses TRBV7-2 and TRBJ2-5; 7 bases fit TRBD1. Losses at the gene ends were 1 base for V and 5 bases for J; bases not matched to a gene: 13. Looked up from germline, CDR1 is SGHTA and CDR2 is FQGNSA. CDR3 size: 17 residues. The chain's CDR3 is CASSLVRAGGTGETQYF. The DNA for the CDR3 is TGTGCCAGCAGCTTAGTAAGGGCAGGGGGTACCGGGGAGACCCAGTACTTC.

The chain joins TRBV6-1 to TRBJ2-3; 8 bases map to TRBD1. CDR3 length equals 15 residues. CDR1 is MNHNS and CDR2 is SASEGT in the germline V gene. V shed 3 bases, J shed 1 base, and the junction held 3 bases outside the gene matches. The CDR3 DNA reads TGTGCCAGCAGTGAGGGACAGGATCGCACAGATACGCAGTATTTT. Translation gives CASSEGQDRTDTQYF.

The chain employs TRBV18 and TRBJ2-1; 9 nucleotides line up with TRBD2. Losses at the gene ends were 3 bases for V and 7 bases for J; bases not matched to a gene: 4. CDR1 is KGHSH and CDR2 is LQKENI in the germline V gene. The CDR3 spans 14 residues. The CDR3 here is CASSPESGRNEQFF. CDR3 nucleotides: TGTGCCAGCTCACCGGAGAGCGGGAGGAATGAGCAGTTCTTC.

The rearrangement joins TRBV11-2 to TRBJ2-1; 7 bases map to TRBD2. J lost 1 base, V lost 5 bases, and 17 bases had no gene match. Germline V gene lookup returns CDR1 SGHAT and CDR2 FQNNGV. The CDR3 is made up of 19 amino acids. CDR3 nucleotide sequence: TGTGCCAGCAGCCCTCGGGGGGTGGCGGGAACCTCTTCCTACAATGAGCAGTTCTTC. Amino acids: CASSPRGVAGTSSYNEQFF.

The chain is built from TRBV21-1 and TRBJ1-2; the DNA was not used to check the table's D call, TRBD1. TRBV21-1 is deemed a pseudogene. CDR3 length: 16 residues. Here the CDR3 reads CASSKELRQGRYGYTF. CDR3 bases: TGTGCCAGCAGCAAAGAGCTCCGACAGGGTCGTTATGGCTACACCTTC.

The V gene is TRBV30, the J gene TRBJ2-2, with 13 bases lining up with TRBD2. The V gene end was trimmed by 5 bases and the J gene end by 7 bases; junction bases not matched to a gene: 10. Germline-derived CDR1 and CDR2 are GTSNPN and SVGIG (reference sequence). This CDR3 has 16 residues. CDR3 loop: CAWDGLAGVRGGELFF. CDR3 sequence (DNA): TGTGCCTGGGATGGACTAGCGGGAGTCCGTGGCGGGGAGCTGTTTTTT.

On this clone itself: In the same sample, other DNA sequences code for this CDR3. V usage is TRBV2 and J usage is TRBJ1-1, with no clear D. Trimming stripped 6 bases from V and 1 base from J, with 3 bases between. Germline V gives CDR1 SNHLY, CDR2 FYNNEI. The CDR3 extends over 11 amino acids. The DNA for the CDR3 is TGTGCCAGCAGGGGGAACACTGAAGCTTTCTTT. This encodes CASRGNTEAFF.

On this clone itself: The identical CDR3 is also encoded by other nucleotide sequences in the sample. The chain couples TRBV18 to TRBJ1-4, with 7 positions matching TRBD1. V gave up 2 bases and J gave up 11 bases; unmatched junction bases: 5. Germline V gives CDR1 KGHSH, CDR2 LQKENI. The CDR3 loop spans 13 amino acids. CDR3 DNA sequence: TGTGCCAGCTCACCAAGACAGGGCGAGAAACTGTTTTTT. This encodes CASSPRQGEKLFF.

The chain uses TRBV5-4 and TRBJ2-5, with a weak D call TRBD1 (5 bases). This CDR3 comprises 16 residues. Trimming left V 0 bases short and J 2 bases short, with 14 bases between. Germline V gives CDR1 SGHNT, CDR2 YYREEE (reference sequence). CDR3 sequence: CASSLGKGVMQETQYF. In DNA, the CDR3 is TGTGCCAGCAGCTTGGGGAAAGGGGTGATGCAAGAGACCCAGTACTTC.

The CDR3 DNA follows: TGTGCCAGCAGGGGTGCCGGGACAGATTACCTCCACTTT. As protein: CASRGAGTDYLHF. The J gene is TRBJ1-6, the V gene TRBV28; 7 bases align to TRBD1. Germline CDR1 MDHEN, CDR2 SYDVKM. This CDR3 comprises 13 residues. Trimming cost V 6 bases and J 15 bases; bases outside gene matches: 11.

V and J are TRBV2 and TRBJ1-1; D is unresolved. Germline CDR1 and CDR2: SNHLY and FYNNEI. This CDR3 comprises 13 residues. Trimming took off 3 bases at V and 4 bases at J, with 9 bases between the two ends. CDR3 nucleotides: TGTGCCAGCAGTGAGTCGGTTGGCACTGAAGCTTTCTTT. This encodes CASSESVGTEAFF.

This rearrangement joins TRBV7-9 to TRBJ2-2, with 12 nucleotides matching TRBD1. The CDR3 covers 16 residues. The germline V gene has CDR1 SEHNR and CDR2 FQNEAQ (reference sequence). The V gene end was trimmed by 6 bases and the J gene end by 9 bases; junction bases not matched to a gene: 11. CDR3 bases: TGTGCCAGCAGACGAATCTCCGGGACAGGGGGCCGGGAGCTGTTTTTT. This codes for CASRRISGTGGRELFF. Filled out from reference TRBV7-9 and TRBJ2-2, the complete variable domain reads DTGVSQNPRHKITKRGQNVTFRCDPISEHNRLYWYRQTLGQGPEFLTYFQNEAQLEKSRLLSDRFSAERPKGSFSTLEIQRTEQGDSAMYLCASRRISGTGGRELFFGEGSRLTVL.